This TCR beta chain was recovered during a study of blood T cells in healthy people across ages. This clonotype was recorded many times. Alongside a J-beta primer mix, a sample-barcoded 5' primer served in a second PCR lasting roughly 6 to 11 cycles. TCRdb passed the 5' RACE reads through MiXCR, listing each CDR3 protein once. This repertoire shows 1.5 million to 2 million distinct CDR3 sequences, 25% to 30% found once; its top ten account for about 7.7%. Per-sample PBMC isolation yielded at least 7 million cells. The amount of total RNA extracted per sample was at least 5.5 micrograms. The sequencing input was blood. The clonotype originates from a woman in her thirties in good health.

CDR3 residues: CASSQVSQSSGNYNEQFF. The CDR3 nucleotides are TGTGCCAGCAGCCAGGTTTCCCAATCTAGCGGGAATTACAATGAGCAGTTCTTC. V is TRBV3-1 and J is TRBJ2-1, with 9 bases lining up with TRBD2. This CDR3 has 18 amino acids. Germline loops: CDR1 LGHDT, CDR2 YNNKEL (reference sequence). V lost 3 bases and J lost 4; bases outside the gene matches: 13.